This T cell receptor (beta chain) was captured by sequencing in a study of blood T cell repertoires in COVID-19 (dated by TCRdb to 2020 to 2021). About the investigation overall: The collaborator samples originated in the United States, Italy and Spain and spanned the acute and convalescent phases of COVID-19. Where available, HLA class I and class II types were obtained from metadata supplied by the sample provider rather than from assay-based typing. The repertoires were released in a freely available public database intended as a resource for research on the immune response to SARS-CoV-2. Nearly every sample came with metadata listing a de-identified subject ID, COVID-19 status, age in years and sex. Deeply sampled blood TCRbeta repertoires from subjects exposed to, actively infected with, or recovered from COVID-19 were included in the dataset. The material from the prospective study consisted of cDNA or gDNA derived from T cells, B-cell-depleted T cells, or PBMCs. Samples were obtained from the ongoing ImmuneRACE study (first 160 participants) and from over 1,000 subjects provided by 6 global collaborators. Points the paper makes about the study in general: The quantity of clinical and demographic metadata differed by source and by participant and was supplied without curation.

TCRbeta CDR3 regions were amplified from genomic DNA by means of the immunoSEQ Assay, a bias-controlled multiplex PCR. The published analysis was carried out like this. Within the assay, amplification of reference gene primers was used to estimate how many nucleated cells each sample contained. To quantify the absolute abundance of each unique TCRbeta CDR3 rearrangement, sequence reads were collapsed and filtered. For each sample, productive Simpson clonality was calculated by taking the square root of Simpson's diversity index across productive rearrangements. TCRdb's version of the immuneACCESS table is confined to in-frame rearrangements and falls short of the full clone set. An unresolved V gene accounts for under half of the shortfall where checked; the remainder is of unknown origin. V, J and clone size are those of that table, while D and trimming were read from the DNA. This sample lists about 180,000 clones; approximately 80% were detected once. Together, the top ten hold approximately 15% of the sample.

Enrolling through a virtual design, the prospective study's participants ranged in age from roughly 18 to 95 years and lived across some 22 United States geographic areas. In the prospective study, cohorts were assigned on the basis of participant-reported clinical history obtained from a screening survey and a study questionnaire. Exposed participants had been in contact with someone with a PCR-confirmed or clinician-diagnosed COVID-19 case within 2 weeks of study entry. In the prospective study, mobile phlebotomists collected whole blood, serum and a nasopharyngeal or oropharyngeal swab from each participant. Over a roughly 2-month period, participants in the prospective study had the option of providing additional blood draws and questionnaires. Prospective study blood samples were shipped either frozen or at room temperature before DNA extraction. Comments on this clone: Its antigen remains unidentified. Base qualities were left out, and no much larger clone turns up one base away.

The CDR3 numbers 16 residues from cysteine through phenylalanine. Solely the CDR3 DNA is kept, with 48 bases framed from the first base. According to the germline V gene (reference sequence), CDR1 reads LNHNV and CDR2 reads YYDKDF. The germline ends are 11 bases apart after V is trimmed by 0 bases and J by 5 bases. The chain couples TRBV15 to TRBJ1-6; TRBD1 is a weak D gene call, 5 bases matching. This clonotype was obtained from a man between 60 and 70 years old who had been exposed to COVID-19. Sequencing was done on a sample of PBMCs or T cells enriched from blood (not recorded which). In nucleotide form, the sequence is TGTGCCACCAGCAGAGATCCTTACAGGAATAATTCACCCCTCCACTTT. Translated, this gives CATSRDPYRNNSPLHF.